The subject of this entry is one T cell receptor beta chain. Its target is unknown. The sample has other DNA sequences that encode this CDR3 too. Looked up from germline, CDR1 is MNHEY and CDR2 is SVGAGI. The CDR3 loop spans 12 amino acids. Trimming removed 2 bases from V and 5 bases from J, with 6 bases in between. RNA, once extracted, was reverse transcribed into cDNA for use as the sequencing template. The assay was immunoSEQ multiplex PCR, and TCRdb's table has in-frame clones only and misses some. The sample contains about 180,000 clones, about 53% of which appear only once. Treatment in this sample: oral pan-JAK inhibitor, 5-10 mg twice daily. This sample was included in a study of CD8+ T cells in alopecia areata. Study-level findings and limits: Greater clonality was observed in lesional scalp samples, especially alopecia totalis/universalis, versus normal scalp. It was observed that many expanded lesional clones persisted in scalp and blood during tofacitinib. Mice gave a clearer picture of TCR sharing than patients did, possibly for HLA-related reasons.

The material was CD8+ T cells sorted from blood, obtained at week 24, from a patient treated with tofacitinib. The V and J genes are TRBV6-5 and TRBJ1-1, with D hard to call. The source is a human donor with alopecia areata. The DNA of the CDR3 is TGTGCCAGCAGTTACGGAGGAACTGAAGCTTTCTTT. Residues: CASSYGGTEAFF.